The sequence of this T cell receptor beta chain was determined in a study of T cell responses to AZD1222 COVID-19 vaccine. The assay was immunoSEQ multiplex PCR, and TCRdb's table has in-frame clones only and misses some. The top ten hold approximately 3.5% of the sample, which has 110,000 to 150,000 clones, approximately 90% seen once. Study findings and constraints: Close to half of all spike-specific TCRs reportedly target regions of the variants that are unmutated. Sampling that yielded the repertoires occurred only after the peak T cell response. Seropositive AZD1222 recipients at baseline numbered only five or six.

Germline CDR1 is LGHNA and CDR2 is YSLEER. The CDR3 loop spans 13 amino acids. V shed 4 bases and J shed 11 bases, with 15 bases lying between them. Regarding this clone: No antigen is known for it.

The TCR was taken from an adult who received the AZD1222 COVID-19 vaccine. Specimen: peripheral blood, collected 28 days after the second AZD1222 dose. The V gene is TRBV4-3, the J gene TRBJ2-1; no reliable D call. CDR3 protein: CASSRGPLVKQFF. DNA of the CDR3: TGCGCCAGCAGCCGTGGACCCCTTGTTAAGCAGTTCTTC.